The TCR beta chain described here comes from a study of response to subunit inactivated influenza vaccine. Germline assignment: CDR1 LNHNV and CDR2 YYDKDF (reference sequence). Trimming shortened V by 1 base and J by 2 bases, and 11 bases separated the two germline ends. The CDR3 runs to 15 residues. One entry per CDR3 protein, called by TCRdb with MiXCR from the RT-PCR reads. The sample has 500,000 or so distinct CDR3 sequences, 16% seen once; the top ten hold 3% to 3.5%. A word on this clonotype: Its antigen is as yet unknown.

Study conclusions and caveats: Few additional T cells are recruited per seasonal influenza vaccination, authors suggested.

The chain uses TRBV15 and TRBJ1-2; D gene unclear. This specimen was CD4+ T cells sorted from PBMCs, taken about 23 months after vaccination. The TCR comes from a man aged 50 to 69 who received an inactivated influenza vaccine. CDR3 sequence (DNA): TGTGCCACCAGCAGAGTGGCAGGTCAAAACTATGGCTACACCTTC. Translating gives CATSRVAGQNYGYTF.